The TCR beta chain under discussion was sequenced for a study of cytomegalovirus exposure and HLA in healthy donors. The PCR contained 60 Vbeta and 13 Jbeta primers. This table comes from immunoSEQ multiplex PCR, and its TCRdb copy is limited to in-frame clones, with some not included. The table counts 150,000 to 200,000 clones; under 2.5% lies in the top ten. The sample comprised PBMCs. The sequence was obtained from a man younger than 40 in good health and CMV-seronegative.

CDR3 in DNA: TGTGCCAGTAGTATGGCGGGAGGGAGGTACAATGAGCAGTTCTTC. Translated, it gives CASSMAGGRYNEQFF. The chain uses TRBV19 and TRBJ2-1; 9 bases match TRBD2. Germline CDR1 is LNHDA and CDR2 is SQIVND (reference sequence). J gave up 4 bases and V 3 bases, and 4 bases lay outside the gene matches. The CDR3 length is 15 residues.